Presented here are 20 T cell receptor beta chains from one specimen sequenced in a study of early T cells in non-severe SARS-CoV-2 infection. TCRdb redid the calling of the 5' RACE reads with MiXCR, one entry per CDR3 protein. Found here are about 100,000 distinct CDR3 sequences, roughly 13% of them singletons; the top ten hold 2% to 2.5%. Material: whole blood. The receptors were sampled from an adult who was a healthcare worker with PCR-confirmed SARS-CoV-2 infection or an uninfected control (not recorded which).

The chain employs TRBV18 and TRBJ2-7; 7 bases are a match to TRBD1. Germline-derived CDR1 and CDR2 are KGHSH and LQKENI. The CDR3 runs 15 residues. J was trimmed by 5 bases and V by 1 base; bases with no gene match: 8. CDR3 in amino acids: CASSPQGAGFDEQYF. DNA of the CDR3: TGTGCCAGCTCACCACAGGGGGCAGGCTTCGACGAGCAGTACTTC.

The rearrangement uses TRBV29-1 and TRBJ2-3, with TRBD1 as a possible D gene (5 bases). This CDR3 is 13 amino acids long. Germline-derived CDR1 and CDR2 are SQVTM and ANQGSEA. V lost 3 bases and J lost 6, with 13 bases in between. DNA of the CDR3: TGCAGCGTTGACGGTAGGGGTTCGGATACGCAGTATTTT. Translating it yields CSVDGRGSDTQYF.

The chain carries TRBV7-2 and TRBJ1-2; D gene uncertain. This CDR3 is built from 15 residues. The ends were cut back, 3 bases at V and 7 bases at J, with 18 bases in the middle. Germline V CDR1 and CDR2: SGHTA, FQGNSA. CDR3 loop: CASSFDQAADFGYTF. CDR3 coding DNA: TGTGCCAGCAGCTTTGACCAGGCGGCTGACTTTGGCTACACCTTC.

The V call is TRBV10-2, the J call TRBJ2-1; 12 bases fit TRBD2. Germline V CDR1 and CDR2: WSHSY, SAAADI. The CDR3 runs 12 residues. J lost 10 bases, V lost 7 bases, and 2 bases had no gene match. CDR3 protein: CASKLAGGEQFF. The CDR3 DNA is TGCGCCAGCAAACTAGCGGGGGGAGAGCAGTTCTTC.

This chain links TRBV18 with TRBJ2-7; TRBD1 matches at 12 bases. Germline CDR1 is KGHSH and CDR2 is LQKENI. The CDR3 is made up of 14 amino acids. After removal of 5 bases from V and 6 bases from J, the junction contained 5 bases not matched to a gene. CDR3 DNA sequence: TGTGCCAGCTCAGCCGGGACAGGGGGCGCCGAGCAGTACTTC. Translated: CASSAGTGGAEQYF.

The chain uses TRBV5-1 and TRBJ2-5; 7 bases are shared with TRBD1. The germline CDR1 and CDR2 sequences are SGHRS and YFSETQ. Trimming took 0 bases from V and 1 from J; bases not matched to a gene: 12. This CDR3 has 18 residues. The CDR3 bases are TGCGCCAGCAGCTTGGGGACAGGCGGGTTGCGCGGCCAAGAGACCCAGTACTTC. Translated: CASSLGTGGLRGQETQYF.

This clonotype came up a few times. V usage is TRBV11-2 and J usage is TRBJ2-2; a weak D match, TRBD1 (5 bases). This CDR3 spans 14 amino acids. V lost 4 bases to trimming and J lost 4 bases, with 10 bases between them. In germline, CDR1 is SGHAT, CDR2 FQNNGV. The CDR3 reads CASSWWGRTGELFF. The CDR3 nucleotides read TGTGCCAGCAGCTGGTGGGGCCGCACCGGGGAGCTGTTTTTT.

The CDR3 loop is CASSFWADEKLFF. The CDR3 DNA sequence: TGTGCCAGCAGTTTTTGGGCTGATGAAAAACTGTTTTTT. The V and J genes are TRBV28 and TRBJ1-4, with D unclear. Per germline, CDR1 MDHEN and CDR2 SYDVKM. The V end was cut by 3 bases, the J end by 6 bases, with 8 bases between. The CDR3 consists of 13 residues.

This clonotype was counted many times. This chain links TRBV6-5 with TRBJ2-5; 13 bases align to TRBD2. The CDR3 contains 16 residues. Germline V gives CDR1 MNHEY, CDR2 SVGAGI. J lost 3 bases, V lost 6 bases, and 7 bases had no gene match. The CDR3 DNA reads TGTGCCAGCAGACGCTTTGGACTAGCGGGAGAAGAGACCCAGTACTTC. Its translation is CASRRFGLAGEETQYF.

This clonotype has a handful of counts. V gene TRBV5-1 combines with J gene TRBJ2-7, with unresolved D. Germline CDR1 is SGHRS and CDR2 is YFSETQ. The CDR3 covers 13 residues. V gave up 0 bases and J gave up 3 bases, with 7 bases separating them. CDR3 in DNA: TGCGCCAGCAGCTTGGATGGGTACTACGAGCAGTACTTC. Translating gives CASSLDGYYEQYF. The full variable domain, rest sourced from reference TRBV5-1 and TRBJ2-7, is KAGVTQTPRYLIKTRGQQVTLSCSPISGHRSVSWYQQTPGQGLQFLFEYFSETQRNKGNFPGRFSGRQFSNSRSEMNVSTLELGDSALYLCASSLDGYYEQYFGPGTRLTVT.

This clonotype was seen ten or more times. The gene calls are TRBV12-3 or TRBV12-4 and TRBJ1-2; 8 bases are a match to TRBD1. The trim removed 4 bases at V and 6 bases at J, leaving 10 bases unmatched. The CDR3 covers 15 residues. For the CDR3, the DNA is TGTGCCAGCAGTTCCGCCGGGACAGGCTGGAATGGCTACACCTTC. The encoded protein is CASSSAGTGWNGYTF.

The V gene is TRBV29-1, the J gene TRBJ1-1; TRBD1 is a possible D gene (5 bases). CDR3 length equals 14 residues. Germline V CDR1 and CDR2: SQVTM, ANQGSEA. V was pared by 8 bases and J by 7 bases, with 23 bases between. The CDR3 sequence: CSFWGTGVRSEAFF. The CDR3 nucleotides are TGCAGCTTTTGGGGAACGGGGGTCCGTAGTGAAGCTTTCTTT.

This clonotype was seen ten or more times. The V and J genes are TRBV25-1 and TRBJ2-3; D gene ambiguous. This CDR3 spans 13 amino acids. Germline CDR1 reads MGHDK; CDR2 reads SYGVNS. V dropped 4 bases and J dropped 2 bases, with 7 bases sitting between them. CDR3 loop: CASSVLDTDTQYF. Written as DNA, the CDR3 is TGTGCCAGCAGTGTTTTGGACACAGATACGCAGTATTTT.

This clonotype was observed a few times. The chain has TRBV6-1 and TRBJ2-2; weak D call: TRBD1 (6 bases). Per the germline V gene, CDR1 is MNHNS and CDR2 is SASEGT. V lost 6 bases and J 10 bases, leaving 21 bases between the germline ends. The CDR3 spans 15 residues. The CDR3 spells CASRQGGSFSVELFF. The CDR3 coding sequence is TGTGCCAGCAGACAGGGCGGAAGTTTTAGTGTGGAGCTGTTTTTT.

The rearrangement uses TRBV15 and TRBJ2-3, with 7 bases identical to TRBD1. In germline, CDR1 is LNHNV, CDR2 YYDKDF (reference sequence). This CDR3 comprises 13 residues. V was pared by 3 bases and J by 6 bases, with 3 bases of the junction left unmatched. The CDR3 loop reads CATSRDRLDTQYF. DNA for the CDR3: TGTGCCACCAGCAGGGACAGGCTGGATACGCAGTATTTT.

This chain joins TRBV29-1 and TRBJ1-1, with D unresolved. There are 10 residues in the CDR3. The germline V and J ends were trimmed by 5 bases and 4 bases, with 5 bases remaining between them. Germline-derived CDR1 and CDR2 are SQVTM and ANQGSEA. The CDR3 DNA sequence: TGCAGCGTTACCGGCACTGAAGCTTTCTTT. Its protein product is CSVTGTEAFF.

The V gene is TRBV20-1, the J gene TRBJ1-1; D not certain. The V and J ends lost 3 bases and 3 bases respectively, with 8 bases between them. The CDR3 sequence is 12 residues long. The germline gives CDR1 DFQATT, CDR2 SNEGSKA (reference sequence). CDR3 nucleotide sequence: TGCAGTGCTAGGCGGCAGGACACTGAAGCTTTCTTT. Translated, it gives CSARRQDTEAFF.

Concerning this clonotype: One junction end does not reproduce the germline sequence, and a read error may be involved. The chain joins TRBV14 to TRBJ1-2; D unresolved. Germline lookup yields CDR1 SGHDN and CDR2 FVKESK. This CDR3 is 13 amino acids long. The CDR3 coding sequence is TGTGCCAGCAACCAAGTGAAGGACTATGGCTACACCTTC. It yields the protein CASNQVKDYGYTF.

This chain links TRBV3-1 with TRBJ2-3; TRBD2 is a possible D gene (6 bases). CDR3 length: 16 amino acids. Germline V lookup: CDR1 LGHDT, CDR2 YNNKEL (reference sequence). The V gene lost 1 base and the J gene lost 6 bases, with 17 bases spanning the gap. Here the CDR3 DNA reads TGTGCCAGCAGCCAAGTCACGGGGGAGCCTGGCGATACGCAGTATTTT. This codes for CASSQVTGEPGDTQYF.

There are a few counts of this clonotype. This chain links TRBV11-2 with TRBJ2-7; the D gene is possibly TRBD1 (6 bases). CDR1 is SGHAT and CDR2 is FQNNGV in the germline V gene. The CDR3 totals 18 residues. V lost 2 bases and J 2 bases, leaving 22 bases between the germline ends. The CDR3 DNA sequence: TGTGCCAGCAGCTTATGGGGGACACATCGGAGTAAGACCTACGAGCAGTACTTC. It yields the protein CASSLWGTHRSKTYEQYF.